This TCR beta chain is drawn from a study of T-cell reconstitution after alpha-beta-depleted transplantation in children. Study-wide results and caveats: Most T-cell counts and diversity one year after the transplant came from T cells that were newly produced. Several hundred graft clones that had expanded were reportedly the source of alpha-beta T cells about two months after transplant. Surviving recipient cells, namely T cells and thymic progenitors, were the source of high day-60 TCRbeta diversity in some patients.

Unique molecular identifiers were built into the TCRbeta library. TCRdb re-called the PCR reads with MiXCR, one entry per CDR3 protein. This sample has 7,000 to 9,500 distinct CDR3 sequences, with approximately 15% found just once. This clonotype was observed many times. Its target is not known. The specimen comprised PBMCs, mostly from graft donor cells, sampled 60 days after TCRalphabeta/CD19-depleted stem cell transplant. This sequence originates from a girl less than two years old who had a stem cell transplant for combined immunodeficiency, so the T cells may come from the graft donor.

The CDR3 is CASSSRGSQETQYF. Written as DNA, the CDR3 is TGTGCCAGCAGCTCCAGGGGTTCCCAAGAGACCCAGTACTTC. This chain uses TRBV7-2 with TRBJ2-5, with a weak D call TRBD1 (6 bases). In germline, CDR1 is SGHTA, CDR2 FQGNSA. V was trimmed by 4 bases and J by 1 base, leaving 10 bases between them. The CDR3 runs 14 residues.